The 8 T cell receptor beta chains below were found in one sample sequenced in a study of T-cell memory formation after mild COVID-19. TCRdb reprocessed the 5' RACE reads via MiXCR and lists one record per CDR3 protein. Of fewer than 650,000 distinct CDR3 sequences in the sample, roughly a fifth were seen once. Sequenced material: PBMCs or a T cell subset sorted from them (not recorded which). The receptors here all came from an adult woman who had mild COVID-19 (a few samples of this study predate the infection). Cell type and time point are not known.

This clonotype was detected a few times. The chain links TRBV4-1 to TRBJ2-7; the match to TRBD1 covers 8 bases. This CDR3 is 14 amino acids long. Germline lookup yields CDR1 MGHRA and CDR2 YSYEKL. The junction had 6 bases not matched to a gene; V was cut back by 4 bases and J by 4 bases. In DNA form, the CDR3 reads TGCGCCAGCAGCCCGGACAGGGCCCAATACGAGCAGTACTTC. Translation gives CASSPDRAQYEQYF.

The chain carries TRBV10-3 and TRBJ2-1; 7 positions agree with TRBD2. Germline loops: CDR1 ENHRY, CDR2 SYGVKD. The CDR3 loop spans 15 amino acids. V lost 3 bases and J lost 2; bases outside the gene matches: 4. This CDR3 reads CAISESGTTYNEQFF. The CDR3 DNA reads TGTGCCATCAGTGAATCTGGGACTACCTACAATGAGCAGTTCTTC.

CDR3 nucleotide sequence: TGTGCCAGCAGCGCACAGGTGTCGAACACTGAAGCTTTCTTT. Translated: CASSAQVSNTEAFF. The rearrangement joins TRBV7-8 to TRBJ1-1, with TRBD1 as a possible D gene (5 bases). The V gene's germline CDR1 is SGHVS and CDR2 FQNEAQ. V lost 5 bases and J 1 base, leaving 11 bases between the germline ends. The CDR3 consists of 14 residues. Filled out from reference TRBV7-8 and TRBJ1-1, the complete variable domain reads GAGVSQSPRYKVAKRGQDVALRCDPISGHVSLFWYQQALGQGPEFLTYFQNEAQLDKSGLPSDRFFAERPEGSVSTLKIQRTQQEDSAVYLCASSAQVSNTEAFFGQGTRLTVV.

This clonotype has only a few counts. The chain uses TRBV7-6 and TRBJ2-2, with D maybe TRBD2 (5 bases). The length of the CDR3 is 14 residues. Trimming took off 1 base at V and 5 bases at J, with 8 bases between the two ends. In germline, CDR1 is SGHVS, CDR2 FNYEAQ. CDR3 residues: CASSLESGTGELFF. The CDR3, as DNA: TGTGCCAGCAGCTTAGAATCGGGAACCGGGGAGCTGTTTTTT.

This clonotype was recorded a few times. The rearrangement links TRBV24-1 to TRBJ2-3, with 7 positions matching TRBD2. V gave up 4 bases and J gave up 2 bases; unmatched junction bases: 2. The CDR3 runs 14 residues. The germline CDR1 and CDR2 sequences are KGHDR and SFDVKD. The CDR3 DNA follows: TGTGCCACCAGTGAATGGGACTACACAGATACGCAGTATTTT. Amino acid sequence: CATSEWDYTDTQYF.

The V gene is TRBV6-5, the J gene TRBJ1-6; 11 bases fit TRBD1. The germline V gene has CDR1 MNHEY and CDR2 SVGAGI. The length of the CDR3 is 14 residues. Trimming took 8 bases from V and 9 from J; bases not matched to a gene: 6. The CDR3, as DNA: TGTGCCAGCCGAGGACAGGGGGCGGGTTCACCCCTCCACTTT. Amino acid sequence: CASRGQGAGSPLHF.

This rearrangement joins TRBV29-1 to TRBJ2-1; D unresolved. Germline loops: CDR1 SQVTM, CDR2 ANQGSEA. This CDR3 contains 11 residues. Trimming shortened V by 3 bases and J by 13 bases, and 13 bases separated the two germline ends. The chain's CDR3 is CSVDRTAEQFF. CDR3 in DNA: TGCAGCGTTGATAGGACCGCCGAACAGTTCTTC.

The V and J genes are TRBV25-1 and TRBJ2-1; 7 bases are shared with TRBD2. The CDR3 runs to 16 residues. Losses at the gene ends were 7 bases for V and 0 bases for J; bases not matched to a gene: 9. Looked up from germline, CDR1 is MGHDK and CDR2 is SYGVNS. The DNA of the CDR3 is TGTGCCAGCATCGACCCCGGGGGGAGCTCCTACAATGAGCAGTTCTTC. Residues: CASIDPGGSSYNEQFF.